This record looks at one T cell receptor beta chain sequence and its context. This CDR3 is built from 17 residues. V lost 3 bases, J lost 2 bases, and 17 bases lay in between. Looked up from germline, CDR1 is KGHSH and CDR2 is LQKENI. Sequencing used immunoSEQ multiplex PCR; TCRdb keeps in-frame clones, though not all of them. Altogether roughly 350,000 clones are present, about 93% being singletons, with the ten largest covering more than 3%. This sample was included in a study of blood T cell repertoires in COVID-19. The specimen was peripheral blood. The chain couples TRBV18 to TRBJ1-5; tentative D call: TRBD1 (5 bases). This clonotype was obtained from a woman between 18 and 29 years old who had recovered from COVID-19. CDR3: CASSPTQGPLGNQPQHF. In nucleotides, the CDR3 is TGTGCCAGCTCACCCACCCAGGGCCCTCTGGGCAATCAGCCCCAGCATTTT.